The 29 T cell receptor beta chains below all came from one sample that was sequenced in a study of T cells after yellow fever vaccination. TCRdb reprocessed the 5' RACE reads with MiXCR, giving one entry per CDR3 protein. The sample lists roughly 500,000 distinct CDR3 sequences; around 21% were seen once. Sample: PBMCs, taken 15 days after the yellow fever booster vaccination. The receptors originated from a man in his thirties or forties who received the YFV17D yellow fever vaccine.

V gene TRBV7-2 combines with J gene TRBJ1-1; D is undetermined. Germline V gene lookup returns CDR1 SGHTA and CDR2 FQGNSA. V lost 4 bases and J lost 7, with 16 bases in between. This CDR3 spans 14 amino acids. CDR3 sequence reads: CASSSTRVVGEAFF. As DNA, the CDR3 is TGTGCCAGCAGCTCCACTCGGGTGGTTGGTGAAGCTTTCTTT.

Notes on this clonotype: A read error is possible here, since a much larger clone lies one base away. This chain joins TRBV12-3 or TRBV12-4 and TRBJ2-6; D perhaps matches TRBD1 (5 bases). Trimming took 2 bases from V and 0 from J, leaving 11 bases between them. The CDR3 totals 17 residues. The CDR3 sequence: CASSLRQGRSGANVLTF. CDR3 DNA sequence: TGTGCCAGCAGTTTAAGGCAGGGCCGCTCTGGGGCCAACGTCCTGACTTTC.

The rearrangement uses TRBV6-1 and TRBJ2-7; no reliable D call. In germline, CDR1 is MNHNS, CDR2 SASEGT. Trimming cost V 0 bases and J 6 bases, with 15 bases left between them. The CDR3 covers 15 residues. The chain's CDR3 is CASSEAGTARVEQYF. CDR3 coding DNA: TGTGCCAGCAGTGAAGCGGGTACGGCTAGGGTCGAGCAGTACTTC.

This clonotype was counted once. The genes are TRBV4-3 and TRBJ2-1; D is perhaps TRBD2 (5 bases). Per the germline V gene, CDR1 is LGHNA and CDR2 is YSLEER. V lost 0 bases, J lost 7 bases, and 13 bases lay in between. The CDR3 has 15 residues. The chain's CDR3 is CASSQEGGGWNEQFF. CDR3 sequence (DNA): TGCGCCAGCAGCCAAGAAGGTGGAGGTTGGAATGAGCAGTTCTTC.

CDR3 DNA sequence: TGTGCCACTGGCCTGGGACAGCCTTCACCCCTCCACTTT. Amino acids: CATGLGQPSPLHF. This chain joins TRBV7-9 and TRBJ1-6; 7 nucleotides match TRBD1. Trimming took 10 bases from V and 9 from J; bases not matched to a gene: 9. The germline gives CDR1 SEHNR, CDR2 FQNEAQ (reference sequence). The CDR3 is made up of 13 amino acids.

The CDR3 loop reads CASSQTTSGQETQYF. DNA for the CDR3: TGTGCCAGCAGCCAGACCACTAGCGGGCAAGAGACCCAGTACTTC. J is TRBJ2-5 and V is TRBV4-2, with 9 bases fitting TRBD2. Germline V gene lookup returns CDR1 LGHNA and CDR2 YNFKEQ. The CDR3 has 15 residues. With V trimmed by 3 bases and J by 2 bases, 4 bases remained unmatched.

This clonotype turned up a few times. CDR3 loop: CASSYSIRGQFGNQPQHF. The CDR3, as DNA: TGTGCCAGCAGTTACTCGATCAGGGGGCAGTTTGGCAATCAGCCCCAGCATTTT. The chain recombines TRBV6-5 with TRBJ1-5; 8 bases are a match to TRBD1. The trim removed 0 bases at V and 2 bases at J, leaving 9 bases unmatched. Per the germline V gene, CDR1 is MNHEY and CDR2 is SVGAGI. The CDR3 consists of 18 residues.

The rearrangement links TRBV5-6 to TRBJ2-7; D is unresolved. Trimming removed 3 bases from V and 6 bases from J, with 7 bases in between. This CDR3 has 11 residues. CDR1 is SGHDT, CDR2 YYEEEE, per germline. The CDR3 spells CASSSRTEQYF. Written as DNA, the CDR3 is TGTGCCAGCAGCTCCCGGACCGAGCAGTACTTC.

This chain links TRBV29-1 with TRBJ2-3; D gene unclear. The V and J ends lost 6 bases and 4 bases respectively, with 14 bases between them. The CDR3 is 13 amino acids. CDR1 and CDR2 (germline): SQVTM, ANQGSEA. The CDR3 DNA follows: TGCAGCGTCGCTACGGGTCCCCCAGATACGCAGTATTTT. Its protein is CSVATGPPDTQYF.

The gene calls are TRBV29-1 and TRBJ2-1, with 9 bases fitting TRBD1. CDR3 length: 13 residues. Germline CDR1 SQVTM, CDR2 ANQGSEA. With 7 bases clipped from V and 8 bases from J, the junction kept 9 bases outside the gene matches. CDR3 nucleotides: TGCAGCGGTTGGGGACAGGGTGAGGATGAGCAGTTCTTC. Translating gives CSGWGQGEDEQFF.

The sample holds a few counts of this clonotype. DNA of the CDR3: TGCGCCAGCAGTCCGGGGGGGCCGGCCTACAATGAGCAGTTCTTC. Residues: CASSPGGPAYNEQFF. This chain connects TRBV5-1 to TRBJ2-1; 8 bases align to TRBD2. The V gene end was trimmed by 5 bases and the J gene end by 2 bases; junction bases not matched to a gene: 6. Germline V gives CDR1 SGHRS, CDR2 YFSETQ. The CDR3 runs to 15 residues.

The rearrangement joins TRBV12-3 or TRBV12-4 to TRBJ2-7; 15 nucleotides align to TRBD2. With 5 bases clipped from V and 5 bases from J, the junction kept 10 bases outside the gene matches. The length of the CDR3 is 17 residues. The CDR3 loop is CASSPLGLAGGPDEQYF. The CDR3 DNA reads as TGTGCCAGCAGTCCCCTCGGACTAGCGGGAGGGCCCGACGAGCAGTACTTC.

The CDR3 DNA reads as TGTGCCAGCAGCCCGCCGACGGGGAGCGGCACTGAAGCTTTCTTT. The encoded protein is CASSPPTGSGTEAFF. The rearrangement links TRBV7-9 to TRBJ1-1; D unclear. Germline V gives CDR1 SEHNR, CDR2 FQNEAQ (reference sequence). The CDR3 is 15 amino acids. The V end lost 5 bases, the J end lost 4 bases, and 17 bases lay between the germline ends.

This clonotype was recorded a few times. V is TRBV6-5 and J is TRBJ1-3; perhaps TRBD1 as D (6 bases). CDR3 length: 14 amino acids. V lost 9 bases, J lost 0 bases, and 12 bases lay in between. Germline CDR1 is MNHEY and CDR2 is SVGAGI. CDR3 residues: CASRDTHSGNTIYF. The DNA of the CDR3 is TGTGCCAGTCGGGACACCCACTCTGGAAACACCATATATTTT.

The genes are TRBV6-5 and TRBJ2-1, with TRBD2 identical over 7 bases. CDR3 length: 16 amino acids. Looked up from germline, CDR1 is MNHEY and CDR2 is SVGAGI. The junction had 11 bases not matched to a gene; V was cut back by 2 bases and J by 7 bases. The CDR3 DNA reads TGTGCCAGCAGTTACGGCTTGTTGGCGGGAGTAAATGAGCAGTTCTTC. This gives the protein CASSYGLLAGVNEQFF.

The rearrangement joins TRBV7-2 to TRBJ2-7; 9 positions agree with TRBD1. The CDR3 sequence is 16 residues long. The V and J ends lost 5 bases and 5 bases, in that order; junction bases with no gene match: 13. Germline CDR1 is SGHTA and CDR2 is FQGNSA. CDR3 bases: TGTGCCAGCAGCCCCCAAAGGACAGGGGCCGCCCACGAGCAGTACTTC. Translation gives CASSPQRTGAAHEQYF.

The chain links TRBV7-2 to TRBJ2-7; TRBD2 agrees at 15 bases. The germline V gene encodes CDR1 SGHTA and CDR2 FQGNSA. The CDR3 has 15 amino acids. The trim removed 3 bases at V and 7 bases at J, leaving 4 bases unmatched. The CDR3: CASSFEGLAGGEQYF. As DNA, the CDR3 is TGTGCCAGCAGCTTCGAAGGACTAGCGGGAGGGGAGCAGTACTTC.

This clonotype was picked up a small number of times. The chain employs TRBV6-2 or TRBV6-3 and TRBJ2-7, with TRBD2 matching over 7 bases. The germline V gene has CDR1 MNHEY and CDR2 SVGEGT. The CDR3 runs 14 residues. Trimming took 5 bases from V and 2 from J; bases not matched to a gene: 6. CDR3 DNA: TGTGCCAGCAGTGTCGGGACTAACACCTACGAGCAGTACTTC. Amino acids: CASSVGTNTYEQYF.

The chain joins TRBV12-3 or TRBV12-4 to TRBJ2-7; D call uncertain. The CDR3 spans 12 residues. The germline V and J ends were trimmed by 11 bases and 0 bases, with 11 bases remaining between them. In DNA form, the CDR3 reads TGTGCCGTCTCGGGTTCCTCCTACGAGCAGTACTTC. Translated: CAVSGSSYEQYF.

This chain uses TRBV29-1 with TRBJ2-5; the match to TRBD2 covers 10 bases. The V gene end was trimmed by 3 bases and the J gene end by 5 bases; junction bases not matched to a gene: 12. Germline-derived CDR1 and CDR2 are SQVTM and ANQGSEA. The CDR3 is 16 residues long. CDR3 sequence reads: CSVDSPTLAGHETQYF. CDR3 bases: TGCAGCGTTGATAGTCCCACACTAGCGGGACACGAGACCCAGTACTTC.

About this clonotype itself: Germline is not matched at one junction end, which may reflect a read error. The rearrangement links TRBV12-3 or TRBV12-4 to TRBJ2-2; no firm D call. The CDR3 covers 16 residues. This CDR3 is CASILGAASNTGELFF. The CDR3 DNA follows: TGTGCCAGCATTTTAGGTGCCGCCTCGAACACCGGGGAGCTGTTTTTT.

This clonotype was seen more than once but under ten times. The chain combines TRBV6-5 with TRBJ2-2, with D unresolved. CDR3 length: 14 amino acids. V was trimmed by 4 bases and J by 2 bases, leaving 8 bases between them. The germline V gene encodes CDR1 MNHEY and CDR2 SVGAGI. CDR3 in amino acids: CASSSYSNTGELFF. CDR3 bases: TGTGCCAGCAGTTCCTACAGCAACACCGGGGAGCTGTTTTTT.

The rearrangement joins TRBV6-5 to TRBJ1-3; D is ambiguous. The ends were cut back, 5 bases at V and 0 bases at J, with 17 bases in the middle. The length of the CDR3 is 17 residues. CDR1 and CDR2 from the germline V gene are MNHEY and SVGAGI. The CDR3 loop is CASSLSSDGLSGNTIYF. CDR3 bases: TGTGCCAGCAGTCTATCGTCGGACGGCCTCTCTGGAAACACCATATATTTT.

This chain connects TRBV20-1 to TRBJ1-1; the D is unclear. The CDR3 is made up of 14 amino acids. The V end was cut by 0 bases, the J end by 1 base, with 9 bases between. In germline, CDR1 is DFQATT, CDR2 SNEGSKA (reference sequence). CDR3 sequence (DNA): TGCAGTGCTAGAGATCTGCGGGGGAACACTGAAGCTTTCTTT. Protein sequence: CSARDLRGNTEAFF.

This clonotype turned up a few times. V and J are TRBV27 and TRBJ2-7; 9 nucleotides agree with TRBD1. CDR1 and CDR2 from the germline V gene are MNHEY and SMNVEV (reference sequence). This CDR3 comprises 16 residues. After removal of 3 bases from V and 3 bases from J, the junction contained 9 bases not matched to a gene. The DNA for the CDR3 is TGTGCCAGCAGTTTCCGCCACGGGACAGGGCACTACGAGCAGTACTTC. Protein sequence: CASSFRHGTGHYEQYF.

This clonotype was detected only a few times. The rearrangement joins TRBV6-5 to TRBJ1-6; maybe TRBD1 (6 bases). The CDR3 spans 15 residues. Trimming removed 3 bases from V and 7 bases from J, with 13 bases in between. Germline CDR1 reads MNHEY; CDR2 reads SVGAGI. The DNA of the CDR3 is TGTGCCAGCAGTTATGACAGGCCAGCAAATTCACCCCTCCACTTT. Encoded protein: CASSYDRPANSPLHF.

This chain links TRBV27 with TRBJ2-2; tentatively, D is TRBD1 (5 bases). The CDR3 covers 15 residues. Germline CDR1 and CDR2: MNHEY and SMNVEV (reference sequence). V gave up 7 bases and J gave up 3 bases, with 15 bases separating them. The CDR3: CASTSPGQHTGELFF. The DNA for the CDR3 is TGTGCCAGCACCTCCCCCGGACAACACACCGGGGAGCTGTTTTTT.

This clonotype was seen only a few times. CDR3 protein: CASSLGLAGGPIEQFF. The CDR3 DNA sequence: TGTGCCAGCAGCTTAGGACTAGCGGGAGGGCCGATTGAGCAGTTCTTC. This sequence joins TRBV7-2 and TRBJ2-1; 14 positions match TRBD2. The CDR3 runs 16 residues. The trim removed 1 base at V and 9 bases at J, leaving 5 bases unmatched. Germline loops: CDR1 SGHTA, CDR2 FQGNSA.

CDR3: CASSYADRGRPNEQFF. In nucleotides, the CDR3 is TGTGCCAGCAGTTACGCCGACAGGGGGCGTCCCAATGAGCAGTTCTTC. The rearrangement joins TRBV6-5 to TRBJ2-1, with 10 bases aligning to TRBD1. CDR3 length equals 16 residues. V shed 2 bases, J shed 6 bases, and the junction held 7 bases outside the gene matches. Germline V gene lookup returns CDR1 MNHEY and CDR2 SVGAGI.